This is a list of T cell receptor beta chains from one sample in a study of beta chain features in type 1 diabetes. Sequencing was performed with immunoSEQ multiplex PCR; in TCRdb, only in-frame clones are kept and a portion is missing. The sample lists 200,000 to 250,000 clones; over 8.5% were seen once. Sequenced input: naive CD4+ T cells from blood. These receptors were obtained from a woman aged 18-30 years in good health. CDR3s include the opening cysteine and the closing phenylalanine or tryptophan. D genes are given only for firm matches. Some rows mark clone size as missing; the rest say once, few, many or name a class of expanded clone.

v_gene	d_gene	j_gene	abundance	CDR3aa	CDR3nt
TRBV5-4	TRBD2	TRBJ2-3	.	CASSSTDRQLAGTDTQYF	TGTGCCAGCAGCTCTACCGACAGGCAACTAGCGGGTACAGATACGCAGTATTTT
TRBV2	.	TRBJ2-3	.	CASSERGGDGTDTQYF	TGTGCCAGCAGTGAAAGAGGGGGGGACGGCACAGATACGCAGTATTTT
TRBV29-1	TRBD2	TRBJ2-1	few	CSVGTSGSSYNEQFF	TGCAGCGTTGGGACTAGCGGAAGCTCCTACAATGAGCAGTTCTTC
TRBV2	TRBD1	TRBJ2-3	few	CASIDTGGFGTDTQYF	TGTGCCAGCATTGACACAGGGGGCTTCGGCACAGATACGCAGTATTTT
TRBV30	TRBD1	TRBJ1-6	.	CAGQGAGSPLHF	TGTGCCGGACAGGGGGCTGGGTCACCCCTCCACTTT
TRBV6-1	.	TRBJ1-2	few	CASSEGSYGYTF	TGTGCCAGCAGTGAAGGGAGCTATGGCTACACCTTC
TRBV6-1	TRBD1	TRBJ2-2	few	CASSERFVKGTANTGELFF	TGTGCCAGCAGTGAAAGATTCGTTAAGGGGACAGCGAACACCGGGGAGCTGTTTTTT
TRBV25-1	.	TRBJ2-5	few	CASSEMNKKTQYF	TGTGCCAGCAGTGAAATGAACAAAAAGACCCAGTACTTC
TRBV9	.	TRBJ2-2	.	CASSVEGPATGELFF	TGTGCCAGCAGCGTAGAGGGGCCCGCTACCGGGGAGCTGTTTTTT
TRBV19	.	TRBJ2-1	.	CASSITSLHEQFF	TGTGCCAGTAGTATAACGAGTCTCCATGAGCAGTTCTTC
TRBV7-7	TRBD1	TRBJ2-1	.	CASSRTGGRNEQFF	TGTGCTAGCAGCCGGACAGGGGGTAGGAATGAGCAGTTCTTC
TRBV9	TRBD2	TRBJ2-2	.	CASSRAGGNTGELFF	TGTGCCAGCAGCCGAGCGGGGGGAAACACCGGGGAGCTGTTTTTT
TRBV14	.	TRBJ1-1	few	CASSQDFKNTEAFF	TGTGCCAGCAGCCAAGATTTCAAGAACACTGAAGCTTTCTTT
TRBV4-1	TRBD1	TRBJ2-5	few	CASSRERTGAQETQYF	TGTGCCAGCAGCCGAGAGAGGACAGGGGCGCAAGAGACCCAGTACTTC
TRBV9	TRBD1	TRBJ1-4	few	CASSAGTGDEKLFF	TGTGCCAGCAGCGCCGGGACAGGAGATGAAAAACTGTTTTTT
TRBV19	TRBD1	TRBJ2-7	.	CASSPMDRPYEQYF	TGTGCCAGTAGTCCCATGGACAGGCCCTACGAGCAGTACTTC
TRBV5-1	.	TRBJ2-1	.	CASSGQGLYNEQFF	TGCGCCAGCAGCGGGCAGGGCCTATACAATGAGCAGTTCTTC
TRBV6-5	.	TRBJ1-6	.	CASSPLSSSPLHF	TGTGCCAGCAGTCCTCTTTCTAGTTCACCCCTCCACTTT
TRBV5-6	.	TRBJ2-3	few	CASSLAGATDTQYF	TGTGCCAGCAGCTTGGCGGGAGCCACAGATACGCAGTATTTT
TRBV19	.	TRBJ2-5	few	CASSALLDREETQYF	TGTGCCAGTAGTGCCCTCTTAGACAGAGAGGAGACCCAGTACTTC
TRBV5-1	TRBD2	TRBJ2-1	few	CASTSGRAVDEQFF	TGCGCCAGCACTAGCGGGAGAGCAGTAGATGAGCAGTTCTTC
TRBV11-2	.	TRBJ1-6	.	CASSYDINQGSPLHF	TGTGCCAGCAGCTACGACATTAACCAGGGTTCACCCCTCCACTTT
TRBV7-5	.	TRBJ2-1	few	CVRSLDPPFYNEQFF	TGTGTCAGAAGCTTAGATCCCCCCTTCTACAATGAGCAGTTCTTC
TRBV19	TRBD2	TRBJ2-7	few	CASSRTSGSYEQYF	TGTGCCAGTAGTCGGACTAGCGGCTCCTACGAGCAGTACTTC